The next 9 T cell receptor beta chains were all read from a single sample in a study of T cell clones after liver transplantation. Data came from immunoSEQ multiplex PCR; TCRdb stores just in-frame clones and leaves some out. The table includes about 75,000 clones, 84% detected once. The source was CD4+ T cells from blood, collected around 50 months after liver transplant. The receptors come from a human patient who received a liver transplant. Some T cells may be supplied by the graft donor.

This clone was found once. CDR3 in DNA: TGTGCCATCAGCGGACAGGGGGCACACGGAGAGACCCAGTACTTC. Amino acids: CAISGQGAHGETQYF. The gene calls are TRBV10-3 and TRBJ2-5; 11 positions agree with TRBD1. The germline V gene encodes CDR1 ENHRY and CDR2 SYGVKD. This CDR3 spans 15 amino acids. V trimming: 6 bases; J trimming: 4 bases; junction bases outside the gene matches: 7.

The J gene is TRBJ1-1, the V gene TRBV15; D remains ambiguous. Trimming shortened V by 0 bases and J by 7 bases, and 9 bases separated the two germline ends. Germline V gene sequence: CDR1 LNHNV, CDR2 YYDKDF (reference sequence). The CDR3 has 13 amino acids. The CDR3 spells CATSREGRNEAFF. The CDR3 nucleotides read TGTGCCACCAGCAGAGAAGGAAGAAATGAAGCTTTCTTT.

This clone was recorded once. This chain joins TRBV7-3 and TRBJ2-1; D tentatively reads TRBD1 or TRBD2 (5 bases each). This CDR3 contains 17 residues. Germline V CDR1 and CDR2: SGHTA, FQGTGA. The V gene lost 2 bases and the J gene lost 1 base, with 15 bases spanning the gap. The CDR3 bases are TGTGCCAGCAGCTTAGGGGCGGGCGGAGGTTCCTACAATGAGCAGTTCTTC. This gives the protein CASSLGAGGGSYNEQFF.

This clone was detected only once. CDR3 coding DNA: TGCGCCAGCAGCTTGGAAGGAGGGACCCGCACAGATACGCAGTATTTT. It translates to CASSLEGGTRTDTQYF. The chain carries TRBV5-1 and TRBJ2-3; maybe TRBD2 (6 bases). Trimming removed 0 bases from V and 1 base from J, with 12 bases in between. Germline values: CDR1 SGHRS, CDR2 YFSETQ. This CDR3 has 16 amino acids.

The gene calls are TRBV30 and TRBJ2-2; no clear D gene. CDR1 GTSNPN and CDR2 SVGIG come from the germline V gene (reference sequence). The CDR3 covers 12 residues. V gave up 5 bases and J gave up 6 bases, with 10 bases separating them. CDR3 sequence: CAWSIPPGELFF. The CDR3 DNA follows: TGTGCCTGGTCGATTCCTCCCGGGGAGCTGTTTTTT.

This clone was seen a few times. The CDR3 here is CASSPASGRGYEQYF. CDR3 DNA: TGTGCCAGCAGCCCCGCTAGCGGGAGGGGGTACGAGCAGTACTTC. The chain combines TRBV7-3 with TRBJ2-7, with TRBD2 matching over 12 bases. Germline V gene lookup returns CDR1 SGHTA and CDR2 FQGTGA. The V segment lost 5 bases and the J segment 4 bases; nucleotides outside the gene matches: 6. The CDR3 length is 15 residues.

The chain is built from TRBV29-1 and TRBJ2-5; 9 positions agree with TRBD1. This CDR3 comprises 13 residues. The germline gives CDR1 SQVTM, CDR2 ANQGSEA. With 6 bases clipped from V and 5 bases from J, the junction kept 7 bases outside the gene matches. CDR3 sequence reads: CSVDTGGQETQYF. The DNA for the CDR3 is TGCAGCGTGGATACAGGGGGCCAGGAGACCCAGTACTTC.

The chain is built from TRBV9 and TRBJ2-7; a weak D match, TRBD1 (6 bases). This CDR3 region has 15 residues. V was pared by 1 base and J by 4 bases, with 15 bases between. Germline V gene data show CDR1 as SGDLS and CDR2 as YYNGEE. CDR3 protein: CASSVTAGVGYEQYF. Here the CDR3 DNA reads TGTGCCAGCAGCGTAACGGCAGGGGTAGGTTACGAGCAGTACTTC.

This chain links TRBV2 with TRBJ1-1, with D possibly matching TRBD1 (5 bases). Trimming left V 5 bases short and J 1 base short, with 11 bases between. Germline lookup yields CDR1 SNHLY and CDR2 FYNNEI. This CDR3 spans 14 amino acids. The CDR3 coding sequence is TGTGCCAGCAGTCCCAGGGCTGAGAACACTGAAGCTTTCTTT. This codes for CASSPRAENTEAFF.